The entry below describes one TCR beta chain. Its target is not known. Documented treatment: roughly 10-day PBMC culture with coronavirus spike peptide pools or control peptides (ViraFEST assay). Samples of CD4+ T cells were obtained from the unexposed donor before the COVID-19 pandemic (2011-2018). ViraFEST used peptide pools to expand antigen-specific T cells before TCR sequencing. Cultures used 2 million or so PBMCs per well, roughly 9.8 IU/ml IL-2 and approximately 9 ug/ml peptides. This specimen comes from a study of vaccination and CD4 T cells after COVID-19. Regarding the study as a whole: With convalescent patients, a median about 87% of reactive clones emerged solely after vaccination.

The CDR3 sequence is 13 residues long. The germline CDR1 and CDR2 sequences are SGDLS and YYNGEE. Trimming pared 1 base from V and 1 base from J, leaving 5 bases between. Sequenced with the Oncomine TCR Beta short-read assay was DNA taken from cultured CD4+ T cells. TCRdb re-derived calls from the PCR reads in MiXCR, one entry per CDR3 protein. The data show 8,500 to 10,000 distinct CDR3 sequences, roughly two fifths seen once. This receptor was identified in a human donor in good health. This chain links TRBV9 with TRBJ2-5; no clear D gene. The sample consisted of CD4+ T cells from blood, cultured in vitro. The CDR3 DNA reads as TGTGCCAGCAGCGTACACTCCCAAGAGACCCAGTACTTC. Encoded protein: CASSVHSQETQYF.